Listed here is a single T cell receptor beta chain. The antigen is undetermined. The source of the sample is a study of monozygotic twins with inflammatory bowel disease. Findings and limits, study-wide: Researchers report that IBD patients shared fewer clonotypes with others than healthy twins, especially amid disease activity. For repertoire similarity, concordant twins did not differ from discordant twins, possibly because power was limited.

Germline CDR1 is LNHDA and CDR2 is SQIVND (reference sequence). CDR3 length: 13 residues. TCRdb processed the 5' RACE reads again and assigns one entry to each CDR3 protein, with no DNA. The sample data list 350,000 to 550,000 distinct CDR3 sequences. Sequenced sample: blood. The chain combines TRBV19 with TRBJ1-3; TCRdb names TRBD1, which stays unverified in the absence of DNA. The TCR originated in a human donor with ulcerative colitis or Crohn's disease, or a healthy co-twin of an affected twin (not recorded which). The CDR3 reads CASGPLNGNTIYF.